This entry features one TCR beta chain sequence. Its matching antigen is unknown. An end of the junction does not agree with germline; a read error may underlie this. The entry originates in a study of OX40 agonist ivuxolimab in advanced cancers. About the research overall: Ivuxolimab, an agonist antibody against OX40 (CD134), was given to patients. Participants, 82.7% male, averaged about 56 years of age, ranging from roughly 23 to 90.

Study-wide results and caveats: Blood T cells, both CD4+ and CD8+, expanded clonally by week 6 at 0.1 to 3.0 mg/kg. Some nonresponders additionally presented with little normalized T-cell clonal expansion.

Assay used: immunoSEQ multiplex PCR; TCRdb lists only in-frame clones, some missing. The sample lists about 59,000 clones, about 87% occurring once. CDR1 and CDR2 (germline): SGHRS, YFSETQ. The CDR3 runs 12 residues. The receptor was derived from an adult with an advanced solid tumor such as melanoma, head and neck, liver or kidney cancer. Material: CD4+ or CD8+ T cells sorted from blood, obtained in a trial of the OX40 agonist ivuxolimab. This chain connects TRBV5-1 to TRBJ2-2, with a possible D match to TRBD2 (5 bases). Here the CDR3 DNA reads TGCGCCAGCAGCTTGGATTACGGGAAGCTGTTTTTT. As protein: CASSLDYGKLFF.